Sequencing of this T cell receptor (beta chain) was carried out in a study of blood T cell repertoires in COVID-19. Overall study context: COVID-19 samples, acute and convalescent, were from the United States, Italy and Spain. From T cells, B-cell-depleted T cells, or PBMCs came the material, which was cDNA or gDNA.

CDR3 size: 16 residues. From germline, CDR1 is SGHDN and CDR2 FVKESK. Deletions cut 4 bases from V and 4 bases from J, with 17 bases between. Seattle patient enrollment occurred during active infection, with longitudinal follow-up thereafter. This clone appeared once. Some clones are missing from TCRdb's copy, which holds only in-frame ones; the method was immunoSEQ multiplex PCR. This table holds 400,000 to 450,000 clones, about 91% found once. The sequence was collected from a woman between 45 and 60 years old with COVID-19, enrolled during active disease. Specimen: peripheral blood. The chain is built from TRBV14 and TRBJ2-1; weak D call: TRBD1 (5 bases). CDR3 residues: CASSPLGHQGYNEQFF. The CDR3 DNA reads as TGTGCCAGCAGCCCTTTAGGGCACCAGGGTTACAATGAGCAGTTCTTC.